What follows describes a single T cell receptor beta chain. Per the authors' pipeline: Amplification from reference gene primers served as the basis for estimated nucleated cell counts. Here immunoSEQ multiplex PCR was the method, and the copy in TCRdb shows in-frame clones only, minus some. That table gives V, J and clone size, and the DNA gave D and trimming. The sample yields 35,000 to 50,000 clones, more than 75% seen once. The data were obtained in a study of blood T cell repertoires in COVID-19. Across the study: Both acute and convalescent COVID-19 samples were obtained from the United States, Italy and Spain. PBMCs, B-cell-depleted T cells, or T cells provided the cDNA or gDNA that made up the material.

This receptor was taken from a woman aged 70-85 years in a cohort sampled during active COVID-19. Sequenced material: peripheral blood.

CDR3 in DNA: TGTGCCAGCAGTCTTCTGTGGCGGGACGGTAACGGGGAGCTGTTTTTT. This translates into CASSLLWRDGNGELFF. V and J are TRBV27 and TRBJ2-2, with D perhaps TRBD2 (6 bases). This CDR3 spans 16 amino acids. Germline lookup yields CDR1 MNHEY and CDR2 SMNVEV (reference sequence). V lost 5 bases and J lost 7, with 20 bases in between.